This TCR beta chain was captured by sequencing in a study of CD8 T cells in ankylosing spondylitis. There are 16 residues in the CDR3. Germline lookup yields CDR1 KGHSH and CDR2 LQKENI. Between the trimmed V and J ends, which lost 6 bases and 10 bases, there was a span of 27 bases. This clonotype was recorded many times. The target antigen is unknown. With molecular barcodes, quantitative 5'-RACE was used to make the TCR beta libraries. TCRdb passed the 5' RACE reads through MiXCR, listing each CDR3 protein once. This sample has tens of thousands of distinct CDR3 sequences, with 5.3% found just once. Findings and caveats of the study: About 8 highly homologous variants formed a TCR beta motif that appeared characteristic of ankylosing spondylitis blood. CD8+ by phenotype, disease-linked clones were relatively rare in peripheral blood. Within matched ankylosing spondylitis synovial fluid, disease-linked clones were reportedly significantly enriched.

V is TRBV18 and J is TRBJ2-5, with D perhaps assigned TRBD1 or TRBD2 (5 bases each). The sequencing sample was made of blood, either unsorted or a sorted T cell fraction (not recorded which). The receptor was derived from a male donor with ankylosing spondylitis or in good health (not recorded which). In DNA, the CDR3 is TGTGCCAGCTCCCCAACCCGGGACCAACGGGGTTGGTTCCAGTACTTC. Translated, it gives CASSPTRDQRGWFQYF.